Listed here are 32 T cell receptor beta chains from one sample, sequenced in a study of graft-versus-host responses after intestinal transplantation. Antigens of these TCRs are unknown. The data were produced by immunoSEQ multiplex PCR, yet TCRdb's version contains in-frame clones alone and is incomplete. The table records 85,000 to 90,000 clones, 80% to 95% of them present only once. Sequences were derived from unstimulated CD4+ T cells sorted from spleen or lymph node cells, sampled before intestinal transplant. These receptors were taken from a human donor who received an intestinal transplant.

The genes are TRBV5-5 and TRBJ2-3; possibly TRBD1 for D (5 bases). V lost 0 bases and J 5 bases, leaving 16 bases between the germline ends. The length of the CDR3 is 16 residues. Germline V lookup: CDR1 SGHKS, CDR2 YYEKEE (reference sequence). The CDR3 nucleotides are TGTGCCAGCAGCTTGGTTCAGGGTGTATTTGTAGATACGCAGTATTTT. This translates into CASSLVQGVFVDTQYF.

The chain has TRBV7-3 and TRBJ2-5; 7 bases map to TRBD1. This CDR3 comprises 12 residues. Unmatched junction bases numbered 3, after V lost 9 bases and J lost 2 bases. Germline V gene data show CDR1 as SGHTA and CDR2 as FQGTGA. The CDR3 DNA follows: TGTGCCAGTGGACAGGATCAAGAGACCCAGTACTTC. Its protein is CASGQDQETQYF.

The rearrangement joins TRBV28 to TRBJ2-3; tentatively, D is TRBD2 (5 bases). The CDR3 is made up of 18 amino acids. CDR1 and CDR2 from the germline V gene are MDHEN and SYDVKM. V was cut by 3 bases and J by 3 bases, with 22 bases left in between. This chain's CDR3 is CASSLLSGVAGLTDTQYF. DNA of the CDR3: TGTGCCAGCAGTTTGCTTTCCGGGGTGGCGGGTCTTACAGATACGCAGTATTTT.

V and J are TRBV28 and TRBJ2-1, with D perhaps TRBD1 or TRBD2 (6 bases each). Trimming stripped 3 bases from V and 5 bases from J, with 17 bases between. CDR3 length: 16 residues. Germline V gives CDR1 MDHEN, CDR2 SYDVKM. CDR3 DNA: TGTGCCAGCAGTTTTGATTACACAGGGACTCACAATGAGCAGTTCTTC. It translates to CASSFDYTGTHNEQFF.

The CDR3 DNA follows: TGTGCCAGCGGCTTGGGTGGCGCTGGGGCCAACGTCCTGACTTTC. Translation gives CASGLGGAGANVLTF. The V gene is TRBV27, the J gene TRBJ2-6; no clear D gene. The CDR3 consists of 15 residues. V dropped 8 bases and J dropped 2 bases, with 13 bases sitting between them. CDR1 and CDR2 (germline): MNHEY, SMNVEV (reference sequence).

V usage is TRBV5-4 and J usage is TRBJ1-3; D not resolved. The CDR3 contains 13 residues. Germline lookup yields CDR1 SGHNT and CDR2 YYREEE (reference sequence). Between the trimmed V and J ends, which lost 9 bases and 3 bases, there was a span of 13 bases. The CDR3 here is CATRVENGNTIYF. The CDR3 nucleotides read TGTGCCACTCGAGTGGAAAATGGAAACACCATATATTTT.

The CDR3 region is CASSSPLTSGSNNEQFF. CDR3 bases: TGTGCCAGCAGCTCCCCCCTCACTAGCGGGAGCAACAATGAGCAGTTCTTC. The chain combines TRBV27 with TRBJ2-1, with 11 bases lining up with TRBD2. The V and J ends lost 6 bases and 5 bases, in that order; junction bases with no gene match: 12. CDR3 length equals 17 residues. Germline assignment: CDR1 MNHEY and CDR2 SMNVEV (reference sequence).

V gene TRBV7-6 combines with J gene TRBJ1-2; 8 bases match TRBD1. The CDR3 length is 17 residues. The germline V gene has CDR1 SGHVS and CDR2 FNYEAQ. With V trimmed by 0 bases and J by 6 bases, 12 bases remained unmatched. In DNA, the CDR3 is TGTGCCAGCAGCTTAGCGCTCAGGGGGCAGGTTCTGGATGGCTACACCTTC. Its translation: CASSLALRGQVLDGYTF.

The genes are TRBV11-3 and TRBJ1-1; 8 positions match TRBD1. J gave up 6 bases and V 2 bases, and 8 bases lay outside the gene matches. The CDR3 is 15 amino acids. The V gene's germline CDR1 is SGHNT and CDR2 YENEEA. The CDR3 is CASSLRGGQGAEAFF. The CDR3 bases are TGTGCCAGCAGCTTAAGGGGCGGACAGGGAGCTGAAGCTTTCTTT.

The V and J genes are TRBV11-2 and TRBJ2-3; D not resolved. Per the germline V gene, CDR1 is SGHAT and CDR2 is FQNNGV. V lost 2 bases to trimming and J lost 0 bases, with 9 bases between them. This CDR3 is 15 amino acids long. The CDR3 loop reads CASSLRLTSTDTQYF. The DNA of the CDR3 is TGTGCCAGCAGCTTACGCCTAACTAGCACAGATACGCAGTATTTT.

The sample holds one count of this clone. The chain carries TRBV6-5 and TRBJ2-2; TRBD2 might be the D (6 bases). CDR1 and CDR2 (germline): MNHEY, SVGAGI. This CDR3 region has 15 residues. The V end lost 8 bases, the J end lost 6 bases, and 19 bases lay between the germline ends. The CDR3 here is CASRHRRAVPGELFF. CDR3 coding DNA: TGTGCCAGCCGACACAGGAGGGCCGTTCCCGGGGAGCTGTTTTTT.

The chain combines TRBV6-6 with TRBJ2-1; D not resolved. Germline V gene lookup returns CDR1 MNHNY and CDR2 SVGAGI (reference sequence). This CDR3 spans 16 amino acids. V dropped 4 bases and J dropped 2 bases, with 15 bases sitting between them. CDR3 in amino acids: CASSSLLKGPYNEQFF. For the CDR3, the DNA is TGTGCCAGCAGTTCCCTCCTTAAGGGCCCCTACAATGAGCAGTTCTTC.

This rearrangement joins TRBV5-1 to TRBJ2-5; 13 bases are shared with TRBD2. Germline lookup yields CDR1 SGHRS and CDR2 YFSETQ. With V trimmed by 3 bases and J by 5 bases, 7 bases remained unmatched. This CDR3 contains 16 residues. The CDR3, as DNA: TGCGCCAGCAGCTGGACTAGCGGGAGCTGGTGGGAGACCCAGTACTTC. The encoded protein is CASSWTSGSWWETQYF.

Here the CDR3 reads CASSLASGTASYEQYF. The CDR3 region has the DNA TGTGCCAGCAGCTTGGCCTCCGGGACAGCCTCCTACGAGCAGTACTTC. The chain combines TRBV5-4 with TRBJ2-5; TRBD1 aligns across 7 bases. The J call may not be correct, given that the DNA end is closer to TRBJ2-7. CDR1 and CDR2 (germline): SGHNT, YYREEE (reference sequence). CDR3 size: 16 residues.

V gene TRBV29-1 combines with J gene TRBJ2-7; no definite D call. Looked up from germline, CDR1 is SQVTM and CDR2 is ANQGSEA. This CDR3 contains 13 residues. The V end lost 1 base, the J end lost 2 bases, and 9 bases lay between the germline ends. Here the CDR3 reads CSVEGAATYEQYF. DNA of the CDR3: TGCAGCGTTGAAGGGGCTGCCACCTACGAGCAGTACTTC.

The chain joins TRBV30 to TRBJ1-4; no clear D gene. Germline loops: CDR1 GTSNPN, CDR2 SVGIG (reference sequence). The CDR3 has 15 residues. The V end lost 0 bases, the J end lost 0 bases, and 8 bases lay between the germline ends. The chain's CDR3 is CAWSVRLATNEKLFF. The CDR3 DNA sequence: TGTGCCTGGAGTGTACGACTTGCAACTAATGAAAAACTGTTTTTT.

The chain combines TRBV30 with TRBJ2-3, with a tentative D call TRBD1 (6 bases). The CDR3 is made up of 14 amino acids. Germline CDR1 is GTSNPN and CDR2 is SVGIG (reference sequence). Trimming left V 0 bases short and J 8 bases short, with 15 bases between. The CDR3 region is CAWSVGGPWGTQYF. The CDR3 DNA sequence: TGTGCCTGGAGTGTAGGGGGTCCCTGGGGTACGCAGTATTTT.

The CDR3 coding sequence is TGCGCCAGCAGGGATACCGTCACATACGAGCAGTACTTC. Residues: CASRDTVTYEQYF. This chain joins TRBV5-1 and TRBJ2-7; D not certain. The CDR3 consists of 13 residues. Trimming pared 5 bases from V and 4 bases from J, leaving 13 bases between. Per germline, CDR1 SGHRS and CDR2 YFSETQ.

The chain carries TRBV7-6 and TRBJ1-2, with D unresolved. V lost 5 bases to trimming and J lost 0 bases, with 7 bases between them. This CDR3 is built from 13 residues. Germline V lookup: CDR1 SGHVS, CDR2 FNYEAQ. CDR3 coding DNA: TGTGCCAGCAGCCCTAGTACTAACTATGGCTACACCTTC. This encodes CASSPSTNYGYTF.

The chain recombines TRBV2 with TRBJ2-1; 7 bases agree with TRBD1. The V and J ends lost 6 bases and 0 bases, in that order; junction bases with no gene match: 2. Germline CDR1 and CDR2: SNHLY and FYNNEI. CDR3 length equals 14 residues. CDR3 sequence: CASRDRSSYNEQFF. The CDR3 region has the DNA TGTGCCAGCAGGGACAGGAGCTCCTACAATGAGCAGTTCTTC.

This chain links TRBV28 with TRBJ1-5; tentatively, D is TRBD1 (5 bases). The germline CDR1 and CDR2 sequences are MDHEN and SYDVKM. The CDR3 runs 18 residues. The V end lost 5 bases, the J end lost 0 bases, and 20 bases lay between the germline ends. CDR3 nucleotides: TGTGCCAGCAGTCAATACTTGGGGGGGGTAGATAGCAATCAGCCCCAGCATTTT. Translated: CASSQYLGGVDSNQPQHF.

The chain is built from TRBV10-2 and TRBJ2-1; TRBD2 agrees at 8 bases. Germline CDR1 is WSHSY and CDR2 is SAAADI. CDR3 length: 16 residues. Trimming took 4 bases from V and 5 from J; bases not matched to a gene: 10. The CDR3 reads CASSGDSGVRNNEQFF. The CDR3 nucleotides read TGCGCCAGCAGTGGGGATAGCGGGGTAAGAAACAATGAGCAGTTCTTC.

The chain recombines TRBV5-4 with TRBJ2-3; weak D call: TRBD2 (6 bases). Trimming left V 2 bases short and J 0 bases short, with 10 bases between. The germline CDR1 and CDR2 sequences are SGHNT and YYREEE (reference sequence). The CDR3 is made up of 15 amino acids. CDR3 sequence reads: CASSFGGSSTDTQYF. The CDR3 DNA sequence: TGTGCCAGCAGCTTTGGAGGGAGTAGCACAGATACGCAGTATTTT.

This sequence joins TRBV6-1 and TRBJ1-6, with 11 positions matching TRBD1. CDR1 and CDR2 (germline): MNHNS, SASEGT. This CDR3 region has 14 residues. J lost 6 bases, V lost 6 bases, and 1 base had no gene match. The DNA for the CDR3 is TGTGCCAGCAGGGGGACAGGGGGTAATTCACCCCTCCACTTT. It yields the protein CASRGTGGNSPLHF.

This chain joins TRBV9 and TRBJ2-5, with a possible D match to TRBD1 (6 bases). The germline gives CDR1 SGDLS, CDR2 YYNGEE. Trimming pared 3 bases from V and 5 bases from J, leaving 20 bases between. This CDR3 region has 16 residues. Here the CDR3 reads CASSEAGTPVRETQYF. In nucleotides, the CDR3 is TGTGCCAGCAGCGAAGCCGGGACACCTGTGCGGGAGACCCAGTACTTC.

In this sample, this clone turned up once. J is TRBJ2-4 and V is TRBV5-1, with 7 positions matching TRBD1. This CDR3 is built from 15 residues. Germline V CDR1 and CDR2: SGHRS, YFSETQ. V dropped 5 bases and J dropped 1; count of bases not matched to a gene: 6. This CDR3 is CASSTGDFAKNIQYF. The CDR3 nucleotides are TGCGCCAGCAGTACAGGGGATTTTGCCAAAAACATTCAGTACTTC.

The chain employs TRBV18 and TRBJ2-1; D is uncertain. Germline CDR1 is KGHSH and CDR2 is LQKENI. This CDR3 has 15 residues. V was clipped by 0 bases and J by 2 bases, with 8 bases between them. This CDR3 is CASSPPLPTYNEQFF. The CDR3 DNA reads as TGTGCCAGCTCACCACCACTCCCGACCTACAATGAGCAGTTCTTC.

The chain joins TRBV5-1 to TRBJ2-1; TRBD2 matches at 10 bases. The CDR3 runs to 16 residues. The germline V gene has CDR1 SGHRS and CDR2 YFSETQ. V dropped 0 bases and J dropped 7; count of bases not matched to a gene: 7. This chain's CDR3 is CASSLVKREGPNEQFF. Here the CDR3 DNA reads TGCGCCAGCAGCTTGGTTAAGCGGGAGGGCCCTAATGAGCAGTTCTTC.

The CDR3 nucleotides read TGTGCCAGCAGTGCCCAGTCTAATCAGCCCCAGCATTTT. This translates into CASSAQSNQPQHF. The chain recombines TRBV27 with TRBJ1-5; D is ambiguous. Trimming left V 5 bases short and J 4 bases short, with 9 bases between. The CDR3 contains 13 residues. Germline assignment: CDR1 MNHEY and CDR2 SMNVEV (reference sequence).

The chain recombines TRBV18 with TRBJ2-3; a possible D gene is TRBD1 (6 bases). The CDR3 length is 15 residues. The germline V and J ends were trimmed by 1 base and 2 bases, with 10 bases remaining between them. Germline assignment: CDR1 KGHSH and CDR2 LQKENI. The CDR3 protein is CASSPLGQPTDTQYF. CDR3 sequence (DNA): TGTGCCAGCTCACCACTCGGACAGCCCACAGATACGCAGTATTTT.

The chain links TRBV5-5 to TRBJ2-1, with 7 positions matching TRBD2. The V segment lost 0 bases and the J segment 8 bases; nucleotides outside the gene matches: 11. CDR3 size: 16 residues. In germline, CDR1 is SGHKS, CDR2 YYEKEE (reference sequence). In DNA form, the CDR3 reads TGTGCCAGCAGCTTGGCCTGGGGGGAGGGCCGGTATGAGCAGTTCTTC. The encoded protein is CASSLAWGEGRYEQFF.

This clone was recorded only once. V gene TRBV6-5 combines with J gene TRBJ1-2, with 7 bases that match TRBD1. The CDR3 has 15 amino acids. J was trimmed by 6 bases and V by 2 bases; bases with no gene match: 9. Germline V gene sequence: CDR1 MNHEY, CDR2 SVGAGI. Here the CDR3 DNA reads TGTGCCAGCAGTTACGAGGGGGCGGGTGACGATGGCTACACCTTC. Translated, it gives CASSYEGAGDDGYTF.